This T cell receptor beta chain appears in the sequencing data of a study of Tregs in tolerant kidney transplant recipients. Sequencing used immunoSEQ multiplex PCR; TCRdb keeps in-frame clones, though not all of them. The sample has about 240,000 clones; 84% are singletons. The CDR3 contains 16 residues. Germline CDR1 and CDR2: KGHSH and LQKENI. Losses at the gene ends were 6 bases for V and 7 bases for J; bases not matched to a gene: 18. This sequence joins TRBV18 and TRBJ2-7, with 7 bases aligning to TRBD1. Specimen: CD4+ T cells from blood. This receptor was obtained from a human donor in good health. As DNA, the CDR3 is TGTGCCAGCTCCCCCCGAGAAGGGGGCCCCCGGGTAGAGCAGTACTTC. Translated, it gives CASSPREGGPRVEQYF.